Listed here are 15 T cell receptor beta chains from one sample, sequenced in a study of blood T cell repertoires in COVID-19. The table came from immunoSEQ multiplex PCR; TCRdb's copy has only in-frame clones and leaves some out. The sample has around 220,000 clones, around 90% seen once. The sample taken for sequencing was peripheral blood. These TCRs come from a man aged 18 to 30 with active or convalescent COVID-19.

This chain uses TRBV15 with TRBJ1-4, with D hard to call. The CDR3 loop spans 15 amino acids. With 1 base removed from V and 6 bases from J, the gap between germline ends came to 12 bases. The germline gives CDR1 LNHNV, CDR2 YYDKDF (reference sequence). CDR3 bases: TGTGCCACCAGCAGAGTTAGAGGAGCTCATGAAAAACTGTTTTTT. Residues: CATSRVRGAHEKLFF.

V gene TRBV5-1 combines with J gene TRBJ1-1; D perhaps matches TRBD1 (5 bases). V was clipped by 2 bases and J by 5 bases, with 10 bases between them. Germline V CDR1 and CDR2: SGHRS, YFSETQ. The CDR3 runs 13 residues. The CDR3 loop reads CASSFQGGTEAFF. In nucleotides, the CDR3 is TGCGCCAGCAGCTTCCAGGGAGGGACTGAAGCTTTCTTT.

The J gene is TRBJ2-4, the V gene TRBV14; possibly TRBD2 for D (6 bases). This CDR3 contains 14 residues. V was shortened by 2 bases and J by 9 bases, with 14 bases between the two germline ends. The germline gives CDR1 SGHDN, CDR2 FVKESK. CDR3 residues: CASSQHTYGGIQYF. The DNA for the CDR3 is TGTGCCAGCAGCCAACACACCTACGGGGGCATTCAGTACTTC.

The J gene is TRBJ1-2, the V gene TRBV7-8; tentative D call: TRBD1 (6 bases). The V end lost 6 bases, the J end lost 8 bases, and 25 bases lay between the germline ends. The germline gives CDR1 SGHVS, CDR2 FQNEAQ. The CDR3 covers 16 residues. CDR3 sequence reads: CASSQTAAGGGLGYTF. The CDR3 DNA follows: TGTGCCAGCAGTCAAACTGCCGCCGGGGGGGGGCTAGGCTACACCTTC.

The chain couples TRBV11-2 to TRBJ2-3, with D possibly being TRBD2 (6 bases). The V gene lost 1 base and the J gene lost 2 bases, with 7 bases spanning the gap. Per germline, CDR1 SGHAT and CDR2 FQNNGV. CDR3 length: 14 residues. As DNA, the CDR3 is TGTGCCAGCAGCTTAGCGGGACTCACAGATACGCAGTATTTT. This gives the protein CASSLAGLTDTQYF.

CDR3 coding DNA: TGCGCCAGCAAGGACTCGGGCTCTGGAAACACCATATATTTT. Residues: CASKDSGSGNTIYF. The chain joins TRBV5-1 to TRBJ1-3, with D uncertain. V lost 6 bases, J lost 0 bases, and 10 bases lay in between. Germline V gene data show CDR1 as SGHRS and CDR2 as YFSETQ. The CDR3 runs to 14 residues. Together with reference TRBV5-1 and TRBJ1-3, the CDR3 gives the full variable domain: KAGVTQTPRYLIKTRGQQVTLSCSPISGHRSVSWYQQTPGQGLQFLFEYFSETQRNKGNFPGRFSGRQFSNSRSEMNVSTLELGDSALYLCASKDSGSGNTIYFGEGSWLTVV.

This chain connects TRBV6-5 to TRBJ1-2, with D possibly matching TRBD1 (5 bases). CDR1 is MNHEY and CDR2 is SVGAGI in the germline V gene. Between the trimmed V and J ends, which lost 7 bases and 2 bases, there was a span of 11 bases. The CDR3 is 13 amino acids. The DNA of the CDR3 is TGTGCCAGCAATCCAGGGCAGAACTATGGCTACACCTTC. This sequence encodes CASNPGQNYGYTF.

The chain has TRBV7-2 and TRBJ2-2; TRBD1 matches 10 bases. The CDR3 loop spans 15 amino acids. Per germline, CDR1 SGHTA and CDR2 FQGNSA. V was clipped by 5 bases and J by 6 bases; unmatched bases: 6. CDR3 sequence: CASSASGTGAGELFF. CDR3 sequence (DNA): TGTGCCAGCAGCGCCTCCGGGACAGGGGCCGGGGAGCTGTTTTTT.

This clone was detected only once. The CDR3 region is CATRRKGGTGELFF. CDR3 bases: TGTGCCACCAGGAGGAAGGGAGGCACCGGGGAGCTGTTTTTT. The rearrangement links TRBV15 to TRBJ2-2, with a possible D match to TRBD2 (6 bases). Germline V gene lookup returns CDR1 LNHNV and CDR2 YYDKDF (reference sequence). The CDR3 consists of 14 residues. V shed 6 bases and J shed 4 bases, with 12 bases lying between them. The complete variable domain, with remaining parts taken from reference TRBV15 and TRBJ2-2, reads DAMVIQNPRYQVTQFGKPVTLSCSQTLNHNVMYWYQQKSSQAPKLLFHYYDKDFNNEADTPDNFQSRRPNTSFCFLDIRSPGLGDTAMYLCATRRKGGTGELFFGEGSRLTVL.

The chain couples TRBV10-3 to TRBJ1-1, with D maybe TRBD1 (6 bases). The germline V gene has CDR1 ENHRY and CDR2 SYGVKD. This CDR3 region has 15 residues. V was pared by 6 bases and J by 4 bases, with 18 bases between. The CDR3 DNA sequence: TGTGCCATCAGCGCAGGGGAAGTCTGGGGCACTGAAGCTTTCTTT. Translating gives CAISAGEVWGTEAFF.

This chain connects TRBV5-1 to TRBJ2-7; 9 bases agree with TRBD1. The V and J ends lost 3 bases and 7 bases, in that order; junction bases with no gene match: 8. CDR1 is SGHRS and CDR2 is YFSETQ in the germline V gene. CDR3 size: 14 residues. CDR3 DNA: TGCGCCAGCAGCTCCTGGACAGGGGCAGGGGAGCAGTACTTC. Encoded protein: CASSSWTGAGEQYF. Complete variable domain (other parts from reference TRBV5-1 and TRBJ2-7): KAGVTQTPRYLIKTRGQQVTLSCSPISGHRSVSWYQQTPGQGLQFLFEYFSETQRNKGNFPGRFSGRQFSNSRSEMNVSTLELGDSALYLCASSSWTGAGEQYFGPGTRLTVT.

The rearrangement joins TRBV6-5 to TRBJ2-5; 8 bases fit TRBD1. Germline CDR1 MNHEY, CDR2 SVGAGI. The CDR3 sequence is 13 residues long. CDR3 loop: CAVTSGGGETQYF. CDR3 DNA: TGTGCGGTGACCTCAGGGGGCGGCGAGACCCAGTACTTC.

The V and J genes are TRBV29-1 and TRBJ2-3, with 11 positions matching TRBD2. The ends lost 4 bases at V and 2 bases at J; junction bases unmatched: 8. CDR1 is SQVTM and CDR2 is ANQGSEA in the germline V gene. CDR3 size: 16 residues. The CDR3 spells CSVAGTSGHTTDTQYF. The CDR3 DNA follows: TGCAGCGTTGCTGGGACTAGCGGCCATACCACAGATACGCAGTATTTT.

The CDR3 sequence: CAISVQGKVETQYF. CDR3 nucleotide sequence: TGTGCCATCAGTGTTCAGGGCAAGGTAGAGACCCAGTACTTC. This chain joins TRBV10-3 and TRBJ2-5, with D tentatively TRBD1 (5 bases). This CDR3 contains 14 residues. Germline V CDR1 and CDR2: ENHRY, SYGVKD. The ends were cut back, 4 bases at V and 4 bases at J, with 13 bases in the middle.

J is TRBJ2-7 and V is TRBV28, with D possibly matching TRBD1 (6 bases). The CDR3 sequence is 13 residues long. Trimming pared 7 bases from V and 3 bases from J, leaving 13 bases between. CDR1 is MDHEN, CDR2 SYDVKM, per germline. The CDR3 sequence is CASKQGAHYEQYF. In DNA form, the CDR3 reads TGTGCCAGCAAACAGGGCGCCCACTACGAGCAGTACTTC.